This TCR beta chain was sequenced for a study of post-analysis software for immune sequencing data. As for the study in general: The courses of disease that were included comprised relapsing-remitting, secondary progressive and progressive-relapsing multiple sclerosis. Study-wide results and limits: TRBV5-6, TRBV5-1 and TRBV20-1 were among five TRBV segments more frequent in patients than controls. When compared against controls, multiple sclerosis patients showed significantly lower normalized Chao1 diversity.

Incorporated into the TCR beta cDNA libraries were unique molecular identifiers, which served to reduce PCR and sequencing biases. Out of roughly 0.85 to 11 million T cells, roughly 0.5 million cDNA molecules were generated. One entry per CDR3 protein results from TCRdb running MiXCR on the PCR reads. This sample has about 500,000 distinct CDR3 sequences, with approximately 46% found just once. Concerning this clonotype: Its antigen is not known.

Germline V gene lookup returns CDR1 ENHRY and CDR2 SYGVKD. The CDR3 loop spans 16 amino acids. V was clipped by 4 bases and J by 7 bases; unmatched bases: 15. The gene calls are TRBV10-3 and TRBJ2-7, with 8 bases that match TRBD2. The sequence came from a girl aged 5-17 years with multiple sclerosis. The sequenced material came from blood. CDR3 region: CAISAEVAGGGMEQYF. CDR3 sequence (DNA): TGTGCCATCAGTGCGGAAGTTGCGGGAGGCGGCATGGAGCAGTACTTC.